This TCR beta chain came from a study of T cells in tuberculosis. Unsorted cryopreserved PBMC were sequenced, averaging around 100,000 T cells per clinical donor. The protocol was immunoSEQ multiplex PCR, while the TCRdb copy is restricted to in-frame clones and leaves out a portion. The repertoire consists of more than 20,000 clones, with 75% to 90% occurring once and the leading ten covering about 14%. Per germline, CDR1 MGHRA and CDR2 YSYEKL. V was clipped by 1 base and J by 2 bases, with 9 bases between them. The CDR3 length is 15 residues. This receptor was taken from a donor aged 10-35 years with latent tuberculosis or without tuberculosis infection. The chain has TRBV4-1 and TRBJ2-1, with a possible D match to TRBD2 (7 bases). Sequenced: PBMCs. This chain's CDR3 is CASSQGGGPYNEQFF. The CDR3 region has the DNA TGCGCCAGCAGCCAAGGGGGGGGCCCCTACAATGAGCAGTTCTTC.